The 16 T cell receptor beta chains below come from one sample, sequenced in a study of blood T cell repertoires in COVID-19. Some clones are missing from TCRdb's copy, which holds only in-frame ones; the method was immunoSEQ multiplex PCR. The sample has roughly 180,000 clones, 70% to 90% seen once. The specimen sequenced was peripheral blood. All receptors come from a man between 18 and 29 years old with acute or convalescent COVID-19.

The chain recombines TRBV3-1 (or the pseudogene TRBV3-2) with TRBJ2-1; TRBD1 aligns across 9 bases. V shed 2 bases and J 4 bases; nucleotides not matched to a gene: 9. The CDR3 is made up of 17 amino acids. In germline, CDR1 is LGHDT, CDR2 YNNKEL (reference sequence). CDR3 residues: CASSQPPGQGPYNEQFF. CDR3 DNA: TGTGCCAGCAGCCAACCTCCGGGACAGGGTCCTTACAATGAGCAGTTCTTC.

J is TRBJ1-5 and V is TRBV6-5; D might be TRBD1 (6 bases). The CDR3 runs 15 residues. V dropped 6 bases and J dropped 5 bases, with 17 bases sitting between them. Germline lookup yields CDR1 MNHEY and CDR2 SVGAGI. CDR3 region: CASRLDSEPYQPQHF. The DNA for the CDR3 is TGTGCCAGCAGACTGGACAGTGAACCGTATCAGCCCCAGCATTTT.

This clone was detected a few times. The V call is TRBV7-3, the J call TRBJ1-2; D is possibly TRBD1 (5 bases). Deletions cut 6 bases from V and 4 bases from J, with 12 bases between. The CDR3 is made up of 13 amino acids. The germline gives CDR1 SGHTA, CDR2 FQGTGA. Here the CDR3 reads CASSYDSLYGYTF. The DNA for the CDR3 is TGTGCCAGCAGTTATGACAGTCTCTATGGCTACACCTTC.

The DNA of the CDR3 is TGTGCCAGCAGCTCATACAGGGGGCTTACCGGGGAGCTGTTTTTT. The encoded protein is CASSSYRGLTGELFF. The chain combines TRBV28 with TRBJ2-2; TRBD1 matches at 9 bases. This CDR3 has 15 amino acids. V lost 6 bases to trimming and J lost 5 bases; unmatched junction nucleotides: 7. The germline CDR1 and CDR2 sequences are MDHEN and SYDVKM.

The rearrangement joins TRBV2 to TRBJ1-6; 7 positions match TRBD1. The CDR3 contains 14 residues. V trimming: 6 bases; J trimming: 9 bases; junction bases outside the gene matches: 8. Germline V lookup: CDR1 SNHLY, CDR2 FYNNEI. The CDR3, as DNA: TGTGCCAGCAGAGCCGGGACAGACTCTTCACCCCTCCACTTT. Translation: CASRAGTDSSPLHF.

This clone was recorded once. The chain uses TRBV6-5 and TRBJ2-2; TRBD1 matches at 9 bases. Germline CDR1 reads MNHEY; CDR2 reads SVGAGI. This CDR3 is built from 15 residues. The ends lost 6 bases at V and 4 bases at J; junction bases unmatched: 6. The CDR3 DNA sequence: TGTGCCAGCAGCGGACAGGGGAAGGGCACCGGGGAGCTGTTTTTT. Encoded protein: CASSGQGKGTGELFF.

This rearrangement joins TRBV4-1 to TRBJ1-1; no clear D gene. There are 14 residues in the CDR3. In germline, CDR1 is MGHRA, CDR2 YSYEKL. Trimming removed 4 bases at V and 4 bases at J, with 13 bases between. CDR3 in DNA: TGCGCCAGCAGCCCAGGTTTGGGGAGCACTGAAGCTTTCTTT. Protein: CASSPGLGSTEAFF.

The genes are TRBV5-8 and TRBJ2-6; TRBD1 aligns across 7 bases. The germline gives CDR1 SGHTS, CDR2 YDEGEE. The CDR3 spans 16 residues. Unmatched junction bases numbered 3, after V lost 2 bases and J lost 1 base. CDR3 nucleotide sequence: TGTGCCAGCAGCTTAAGACAGGGATCTGGGGCCAACGTCCTGACTTTC. As protein: CASSLRQGSGANVLTF.

The rearrangement joins TRBV4-2 to TRBJ2-2, with a possible D match to TRBD1 (6 bases). This CDR3 has 14 amino acids. V lost 1 base and J lost 8, with 11 bases in between. Germline CDR1 LGHNA, CDR2 YNFKEQ. In DNA form, the CDR3 reads TGTGCCAGCAGCCAAGCCCAAGGGGGAGGGGAGCTGTTTTTT. The encoded protein is CASSQAQGGGELFF.

The rearrangement uses TRBV3-1 (or the pseudogene TRBV3-2) and TRBJ2-1; 9 bases align to TRBD2. Losses at the gene ends were 6 bases for V and 0 bases for J; bases not matched to a gene: 6. Per the germline V gene, CDR1 is LGHDT and CDR2 is YNNKEL (reference sequence). The CDR3 covers 16 residues. CDR3 sequence (DNA): TGTGCCAGCAGAGGCGGGGGGGCCAGCTCCTACAATGAGCAGTTCTTC. Its protein product is CASRGGGASSYNEQFF.

The chain couples TRBV6-5 to TRBJ1-1; the D is unclear. The V end lost 0 bases, the J end lost 7 bases, and 9 bases lay between the germline ends. The V gene's germline CDR1 is MNHEY and CDR2 SVGAGI. CDR3 length equals 13 residues. The CDR3 reads CASSYSNNYEAFF. In DNA form, the CDR3 reads TGTGCCAGCAGTTACTCCAACAATTATGAAGCTTTCTTT.

The chain carries TRBV2 and TRBJ1-4; TRBD1 matches at 9 bases. Germline-derived CDR1 and CDR2 are SNHLY and FYNNEI. The CDR3 sequence is 15 residues long. Unmatched junction bases numbered 5, after V lost 4 bases and J lost 5 bases. The CDR3 region has the DNA TGTGCCAGCAGTGGACAGGGGGGCCTAAATGAAAAACTGTTTTTT. Translated: CASSGQGGLNEKLFF.

The gene calls are TRBV19 and TRBJ1-5, with 7 bases identical to TRBD1. The J segment lost 1 base and the V segment lost 0 bases, leaving 3 bases of the junction unmatched. CDR1 and CDR2 from the germline V gene are LNHDA and SQIVND (reference sequence). This CDR3 region has 16 residues. The CDR3 bases are TGTGCCAGTAGTATAGATATGGGACAGAGCAATCAGCCCCAGCATTTT. Its protein is CASSIDMGQSNQPQHF.

The chain recombines TRBV18 with TRBJ2-3; D perhaps matches TRBD2 (6 bases). The CDR3 extends over 12 amino acids. V lost 3 bases and J 6 bases, leaving 7 bases between the germline ends. Germline values: CDR1 KGHSH, CDR2 LQKENI. The DNA of the CDR3 is TGTGCCAGCTCACCCCGGGGGGATACGCAGTATTTT. It yields the protein CASSPRGDTQYF.

This sequence joins TRBV19 and TRBJ2-6, with D maybe TRBD1 (5 bases). The CDR3 runs 18 residues. With 3 bases removed from V and 0 bases from J, the gap between germline ends came to 15 bases. CDR1 is LNHDA and CDR2 is SQIVND in the germline V gene (reference sequence). CDR3: CASSMSGLRFSGANVLTF. For the CDR3, the DNA is TGTGCCAGTAGTATGTCAGGGCTTAGATTCTCTGGGGCCAACGTCCTGACTTTC.

This rearrangement joins TRBV6-1 to TRBJ1-1, with TRBD1 matching over 7 bases. CDR3 length: 15 amino acids. Germline lookup yields CDR1 MNHNS and CDR2 SASEGT. Trimming at V came to 0 bases and at J to 4 bases, leaving 5 bases not matched to a gene. This CDR3 reads CASSEAQGRGTEAFF. Written as DNA, the CDR3 is TGTGCCAGCAGTGAAGCACAGGGGCGAGGCACTGAAGCTTTCTTT.